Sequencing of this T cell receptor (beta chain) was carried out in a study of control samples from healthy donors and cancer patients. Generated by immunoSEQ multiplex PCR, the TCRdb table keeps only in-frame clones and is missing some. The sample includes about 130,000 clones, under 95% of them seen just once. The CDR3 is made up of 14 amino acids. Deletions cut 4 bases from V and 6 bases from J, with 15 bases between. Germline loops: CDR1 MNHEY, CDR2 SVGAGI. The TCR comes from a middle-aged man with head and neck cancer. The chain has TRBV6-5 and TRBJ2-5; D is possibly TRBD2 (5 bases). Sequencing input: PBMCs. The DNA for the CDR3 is TGTGCCAGCAGTTCCACGAAGGACGGGAAGACCCAGTACTTC. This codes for CASSSTKDGKTQYF.